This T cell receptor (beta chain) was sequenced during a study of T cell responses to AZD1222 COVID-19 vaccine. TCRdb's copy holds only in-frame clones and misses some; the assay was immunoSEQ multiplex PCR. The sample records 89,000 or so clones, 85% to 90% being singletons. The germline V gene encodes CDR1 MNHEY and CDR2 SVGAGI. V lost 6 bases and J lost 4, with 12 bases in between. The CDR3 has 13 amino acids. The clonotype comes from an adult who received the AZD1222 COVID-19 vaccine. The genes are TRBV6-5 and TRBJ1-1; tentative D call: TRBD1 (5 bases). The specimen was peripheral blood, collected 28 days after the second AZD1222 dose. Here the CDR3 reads CASSRGVSTEAFF. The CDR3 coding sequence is TGTGCCAGCAGCCGAGGGGTTAGCACTGAAGCTTTCTTT.